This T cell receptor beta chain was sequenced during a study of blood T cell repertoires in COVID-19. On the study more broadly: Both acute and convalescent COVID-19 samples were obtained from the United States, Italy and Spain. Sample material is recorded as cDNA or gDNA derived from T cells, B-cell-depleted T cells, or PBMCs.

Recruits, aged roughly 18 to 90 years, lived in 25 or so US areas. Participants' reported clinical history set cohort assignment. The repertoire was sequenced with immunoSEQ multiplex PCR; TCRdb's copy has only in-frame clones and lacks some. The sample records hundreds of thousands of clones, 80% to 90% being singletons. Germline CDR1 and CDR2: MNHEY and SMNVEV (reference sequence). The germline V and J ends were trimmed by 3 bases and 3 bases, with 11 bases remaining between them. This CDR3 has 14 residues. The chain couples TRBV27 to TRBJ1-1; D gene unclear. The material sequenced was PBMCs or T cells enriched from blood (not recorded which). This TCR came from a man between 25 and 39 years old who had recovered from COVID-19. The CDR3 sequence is CASSLSGRYTEAFF. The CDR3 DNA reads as TGTGCCAGCAGTTTGTCGGGGAGGTACACTGAAGCTTTCTTT.